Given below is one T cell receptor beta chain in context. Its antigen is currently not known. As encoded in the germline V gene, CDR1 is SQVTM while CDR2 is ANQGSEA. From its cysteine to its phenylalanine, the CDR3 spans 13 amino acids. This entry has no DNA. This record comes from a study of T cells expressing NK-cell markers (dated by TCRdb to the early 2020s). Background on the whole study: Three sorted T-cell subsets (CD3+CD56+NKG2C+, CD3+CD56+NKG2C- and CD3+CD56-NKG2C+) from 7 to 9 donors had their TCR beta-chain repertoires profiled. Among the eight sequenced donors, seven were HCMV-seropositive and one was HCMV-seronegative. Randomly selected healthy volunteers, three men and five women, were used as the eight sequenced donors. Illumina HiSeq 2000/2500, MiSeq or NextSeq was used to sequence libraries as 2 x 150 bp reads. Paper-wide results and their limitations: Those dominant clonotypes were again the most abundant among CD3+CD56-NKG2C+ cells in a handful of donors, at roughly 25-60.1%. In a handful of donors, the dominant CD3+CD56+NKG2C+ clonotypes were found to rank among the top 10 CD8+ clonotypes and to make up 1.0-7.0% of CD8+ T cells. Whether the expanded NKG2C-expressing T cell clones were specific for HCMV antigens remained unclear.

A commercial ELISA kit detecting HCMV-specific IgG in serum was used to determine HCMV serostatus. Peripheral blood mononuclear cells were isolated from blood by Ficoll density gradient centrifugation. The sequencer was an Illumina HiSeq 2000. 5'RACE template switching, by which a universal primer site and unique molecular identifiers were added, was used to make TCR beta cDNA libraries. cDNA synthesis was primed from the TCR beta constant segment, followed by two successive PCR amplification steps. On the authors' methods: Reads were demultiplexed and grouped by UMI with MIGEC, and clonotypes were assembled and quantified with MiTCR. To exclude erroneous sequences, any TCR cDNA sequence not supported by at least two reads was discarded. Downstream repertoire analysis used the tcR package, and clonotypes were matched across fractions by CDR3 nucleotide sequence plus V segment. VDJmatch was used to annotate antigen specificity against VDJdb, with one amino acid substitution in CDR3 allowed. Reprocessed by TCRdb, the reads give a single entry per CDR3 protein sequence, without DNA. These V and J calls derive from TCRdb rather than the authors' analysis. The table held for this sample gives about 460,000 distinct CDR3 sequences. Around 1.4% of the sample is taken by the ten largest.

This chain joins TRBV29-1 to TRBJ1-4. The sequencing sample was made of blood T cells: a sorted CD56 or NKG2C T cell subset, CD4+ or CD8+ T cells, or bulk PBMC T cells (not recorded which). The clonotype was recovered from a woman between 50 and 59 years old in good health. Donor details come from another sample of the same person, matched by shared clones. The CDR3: CSGAVALGEKLFF.